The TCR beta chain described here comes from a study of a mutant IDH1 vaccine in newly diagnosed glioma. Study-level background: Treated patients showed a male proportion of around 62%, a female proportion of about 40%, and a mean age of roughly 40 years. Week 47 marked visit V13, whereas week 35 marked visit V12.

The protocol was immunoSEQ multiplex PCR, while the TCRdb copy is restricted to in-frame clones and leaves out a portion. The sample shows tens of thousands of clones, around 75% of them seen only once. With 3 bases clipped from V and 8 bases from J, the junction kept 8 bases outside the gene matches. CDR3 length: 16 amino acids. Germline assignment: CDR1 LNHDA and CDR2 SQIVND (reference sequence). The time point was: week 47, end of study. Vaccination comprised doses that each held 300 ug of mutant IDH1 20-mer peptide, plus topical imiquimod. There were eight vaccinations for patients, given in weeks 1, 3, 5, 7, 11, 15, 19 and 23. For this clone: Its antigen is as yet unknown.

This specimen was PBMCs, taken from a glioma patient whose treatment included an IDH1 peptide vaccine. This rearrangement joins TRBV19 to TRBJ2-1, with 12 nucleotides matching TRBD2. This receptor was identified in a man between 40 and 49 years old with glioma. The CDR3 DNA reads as TGTGCCAGTAGTATGTGGGCTAGCGGGAGGGCCGATGAGCAGTTCTTC. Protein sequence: CASSMWASGRADEQFF.